This paragraph reports one TCR beta chain. Which antigen it targets is not known. Base-call qualities are not available, and no considerably larger clone is one nucleotide away. Systemically healthy Caucasian individuals from Russia, 35 to 50 in total and aged about 6 to 100 years, were included as donors. Each donor gave ten milliliters of peripheral blood, drawn into EDTA-treated Vacutainer tubes. Ficoll-Paque density-gradient centrifugation was used to isolate PBMCs, with at least 6 million per sample. Total RNA, at least 6 micrograms per sample, was extracted from PBMCs with Trizol reagent. Naive CD45RAhigh/CD27high T cell percentages were measured by flow cytometry on a PBMC aliquot from every donor. The sample originates from a study of blood T cells in healthy people across ages (dated by TCRdb to between 2015 and 2016). For the wider study: In model experiments, roughly one uniquely barcoded TCR beta cDNA molecule per two T cells was captured by template switching. To avoid experimental bias, donors of different ages were distributed randomly across sequencing lanes. Age-related changes in TCR beta repertoire diversity were measured in the study by deep sequencing normalized with unique cDNA molecular identifiers. Two additional independent replicas of 1 million unique cDNA reads from the same blood draw were analyzed for two donors (one aged 18 to 30 and one aged 80 or older). The donors were split into four age groups: young (average 16 years), middle-aged (around 40), aged (approximately 59) and long-lived (roughly 77).

The method behind the library was 5' RACE. Instrument used: Illumina HiSeq 2500. A second PCR of about 6 to 12 cycles was performed with a sample-barcoded 5' primer and a J-beta primer mix. A unique molecular identifier was introduced onto each TCR beta cDNA molecule by a template-switch 5' adaptor carrying 12 random nucleotides. Each sample yielded at least 3 million CDR3-containing paired-end reads. The Mint cDNA synthesis kit, primed by a TRBC-specific oligonucleotide, was used to synthesize first-strand cDNA from all RNA. All cDNA was treated with uracil-DNA glycosylase and then went through a first 18-cycle PCR with the universal primers M1SS and BC2_uni_R. Regarding the original processing steps: For normalization, 1 million high-quality reads, each with a distinct molecular identifier, were randomly selected from each sample. Instead of being binned into consensus sequences, reads that shared molecular identifiers were thrown out. CDR3 identification, clonotype clustering and error correction used MiTCR with a Q25 quality threshold and the strictest error-elimination algorithm. A nonparametric unseen species model using Euler transformation provided a lower-bound estimate of total TCR beta diversity. The public sequencing data were trimmed at Q25 with fastp and processed into clonotypes with MiXCR by TCRdb, which kept only in-frame beta chains. Here each entry gathers all rows of one CDR3 protein and keeps the most common genes and DNA. TCRdb's processing, not the authors' own work, is the source of the V and J calls. The sample includes about 1,400,000 distinct CDR3 sequences, with around 39% observed a single time. The ten largest clones capture 6.5% to 10% of the sample.

As encoded in the germline V gene, CDR1 is SGHVS while CDR2 is FQNEAQ. The junction shows trimming of 3 bases on V and 0 bases on J, and the gene matches do not reach 11 bases of it. Including cysteine and phenylalanine, the CDR3 has 18 amino acids. Of the read, only the CDR3 DNA is kept; its 54 bases are in frame from base 1. Points the paper makes about the study in general: Observed TCR beta diversity per million T cells fell roughly linearly with age, and a significant reduction was already apparent by age about 38. Compared with the aged group, the long-lived group had more naive CD4+ T cells, fewer expanded clones and increased TCR diversity, suggesting age selection. Conclusive comparison of naive and antigen-experienced compartments was prevented by the profiling of bulk unsorted PBMCs. Estimates of total diversity from one million sequenced T cells were regarded as lower bounds and underestimates. There was a strong correlation between observed TCR beta diversity and the percentage of naive T cells measured by flow cytometry. The CMV infection status of donors was not known, potentially confounding age-related changes in expanded clonotypes.

This TCR came from a young woman in good health. The sequenced material came from blood. The sequence joins TRBV7-8 to TRBJ2-7, and 10 bases in between align with TRBD2. The CDR3 region: CASSFPRELAGLSYEQYF. The sequenced DNA: TGTGCCAGCAGCTTTCCTAGAGAACTAGCGGGACTCTCCTACGAGCAGTACTTC.